These 10 T cell receptor beta chains were all obtained from the same sample, sequenced in a study of lymphopenia after photon versus proton radiotherapy. Sequencing used immunoSEQ multiplex PCR; TCRdb keeps in-frame clones, though not all of them. The sample contains around 42,000 clones, roughly 85% of which appear only once. The input for sequencing was peripheral blood, taken from a patient treated with photon-based radiotherapy. These receptors all come from a man aged 40-49 years with gastric cancer.

The V and J genes are TRBV2 and TRBJ2-2; tentatively, D is TRBD1 (6 bases). Trimming left V 3 bases short and J 1 base short, with 12 bases between. This CDR3 comprises 16 residues. CDR1 is SNHLY, CDR2 FYNNEI, per germline. The CDR3 DNA reads as TGTGCCAGCAGTGACAAGGACAGCTTGAACACCGGGGAGCTGTTTTTT. It specifies CASSDKDSLNTGELFF.

J is TRBJ1-2 and V is TRBV5-1, with D possibly being TRBD1 (5 bases). This CDR3 region has 15 residues. Germline V gene lookup returns CDR1 SGHRS and CDR2 YFSETQ. Trimming left V 3 bases short and J 4 bases short, with 16 bases between. CDR3 loop: CASSSIPGRSYGYTF. As DNA, the CDR3 is TGCGCCAGCAGCTCGATTCCGGGACGGAGCTATGGCTACACCTTC.

The rearrangement uses TRBV19 and TRBJ2-4, with D perhaps matching TRBD1 (6 bases). Trimming pared 4 bases from V and 0 bases from J, leaving 13 bases between. CDR3 length: 16 residues. Looked up from germline, CDR1 is LNHDA and CDR2 is SQIVND (reference sequence). CDR3 sequence reads: CASSNTGQLAKNIQYF. As DNA, the CDR3 is TGTGCCAGTAGTAACACAGGGCAACTAGCCAAAAACATTCAGTACTTC.

The rearrangement joins TRBV19 to TRBJ2-1; 7 nucleotides match TRBD2. The J segment lost 4 bases and the V segment lost 5 bases, leaving 8 bases of the junction unmatched. Germline V gene sequence: CDR1 LNHDA, CDR2 SQIVND (reference sequence). This CDR3 spans 15 amino acids. The DNA for the CDR3 is TGTGCCAGTAGTCTTCGCGGGGGTACTTACAATGAGCAGTTCTTC. Translating it yields CASSLRGGTYNEQFF.

The V gene is TRBV11-2, the J gene TRBJ1-2; a possible D gene is TRBD1 (5 bases). The CDR3 is 14 residues long. Trimming shortened V by 1 base and J by 6 bases, and 12 bases separated the two germline ends. The germline CDR1 and CDR2 sequences are SGHAT and FQNNGV. This CDR3 is CASSLVPGLHGYTF. The DNA of the CDR3 is TGTGCCAGCAGCTTAGTCCCAGGGTTGCATGGCTACACCTTC.

This chain connects TRBV5-6 to TRBJ2-3, with D unclear. Germline values: CDR1 SGHDT, CDR2 YYEEEE. The CDR3 consists of 12 residues. Trimming took off 4 bases at V and 4 bases at J, with 7 bases between the two ends. CDR3 DNA: TGTGCCAGCAGCCCAGCCGCAGATACGCAGTATTTT. Translation gives CASSPAADTQYF.

The rearrangement uses TRBV5-5 and TRBJ2-7; TRBD1 might be the D (6 bases). Trimming removed 5 bases from V and 0 bases from J, with 18 bases in between. This CDR3 spans 16 amino acids. Germline V gives CDR1 SGHKS, CDR2 YYEKEE (reference sequence). In DNA, the CDR3 is TGTGCCAGCAGATCCGCCCTAGGGGGACCCTCCTACGAGCAGTACTTC. Translating it yields CASRSALGGPSYEQYF.

Here the CDR3 reads CASSRGQGNYGYTF. Here the CDR3 DNA reads TGTGCCAGCAGCCGAGGACAGGGAAACTATGGCTACACCTTC. The chain employs TRBV9 and TRBJ1-2; 8 bases fit TRBD1. Per the germline V gene, CDR1 is SGDLS and CDR2 is YYNGEE. The CDR3 has 14 amino acids. Trimming cost V 4 bases and J 2 bases; bases outside gene matches: 4.

This CDR3 reads CASSERRGGRYGYTF. CDR3 nucleotide sequence: TGTGCCAGCAGTGAAAGGAGGGGCGGTCGCTATGGCTACACCTTC. The chain links TRBV2 to TRBJ1-2; D is possibly TRBD1 (5 bases). Germline V lookup: CDR1 SNHLY, CDR2 FYNNEI. The CDR3 covers 15 residues. The V and J ends lost 2 bases and 4 bases respectively, with 14 bases between them.

This sequence joins TRBV18 and TRBJ2-1, with a possible D match to TRBD2 (6 bases). Trimming took 2 bases from V and 7 from J, leaving 12 bases between them. The CDR3 runs to 14 residues. Germline CDR1 is KGHSH and CDR2 is LQKENI. In DNA form, the CDR3 reads TGTGCCAGCTCACCAGGGGGACTCGATAATGAGCAGTTCTTC. It codes for CASSPGGLDNEQFF. Supplemented by reference TRBV18 and TRBJ2-1, the full variable domain reads NAGVMQNPRHLVRRRGQEARLRCSPMKGHSHVYWYRQLPEEGLKFMVYLQKENIIDESGMPKERFSAEFPKEGPSILRIQQVVRGDSAAYFCASSPGGLDNEQFFGPGTRLTVL.